This T cell receptor (beta chain) emerged from a study of blood T cell repertoires in COVID-19. CDR3 size: 15 residues. Germline assignment: CDR1 SGHTA and CDR2 FQGTGA. Germline trimming cut 4 bases from V and 9 bases from J; bases unmatched to any gene: 6. Profiled with immunoSEQ multiplex PCR; TCRdb holds only in-frame clones, not every one. The sample holds a few hundred thousand clones, 70% to 85% seen once. Sequenced: PBMCs or T cells enriched from blood (not recorded which). The receptor's source is a man aged 40-49 years who had recovered from COVID-19. The chain recombines TRBV7-3 with TRBJ1-6; TRBD1 matches 10 bases. In nucleotides, the CDR3 is TGTGCCAGCAGCTCCGGACAGGGGGGTGGTTCACCCCTCCACTTT. Amino acids: CASSSGQGGGSPLHF.